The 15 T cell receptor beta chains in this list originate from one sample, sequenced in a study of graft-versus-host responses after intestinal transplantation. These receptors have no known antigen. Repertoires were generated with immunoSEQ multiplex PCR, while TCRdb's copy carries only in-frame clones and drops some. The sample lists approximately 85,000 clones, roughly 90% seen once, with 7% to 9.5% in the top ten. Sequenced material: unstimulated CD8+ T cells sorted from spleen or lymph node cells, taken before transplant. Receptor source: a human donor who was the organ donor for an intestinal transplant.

The DNA of the CDR3 is TGCGCCAGCAGCCCCCGGGACAGCTACGCGAACACCGGGGAGCTGTTTTTT. Protein sequence: CASSPRDSYANTGELFF. The V call is TRBV5-1, the J call TRBJ2-2; 7 bases fit TRBD1. Unmatched junction bases numbered 9, after V lost 4 bases and J lost 0 bases. Per germline, CDR1 SGHRS and CDR2 YFSETQ. The length of the CDR3 is 17 residues. Complete variable domain (other parts from reference TRBV5-1 and TRBJ2-2): KAGVTQTPRYLIKTRGQQVTLSCSPISGHRSVSWYQQTPGQGLQFLFEYFSETQRNKGNFPGRFSGRQFSNSRSEMNVSTLELGDSALYLCASSPRDSYANTGELFFGEGSRLTVL.

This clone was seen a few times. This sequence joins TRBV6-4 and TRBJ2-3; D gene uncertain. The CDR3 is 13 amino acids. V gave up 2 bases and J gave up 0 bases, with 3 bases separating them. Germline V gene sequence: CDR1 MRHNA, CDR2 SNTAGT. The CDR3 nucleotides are TGTGCCAGCAGTGACAAGAGCACAGATACGCAGTATTTT. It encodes CASSDKSTDTQYF.

CDR3 bases: TGTGCCAGCAGCTTTAACAGTAATGGCTACACCTTC. Its translation is CASSFNSNGYTF. The V call is TRBV13, the J call TRBJ1-2, with D uncertain. Germline V gives CDR1 PRHDT, CDR2 FYEKMQ (reference sequence). V was pared by 3 bases and J by 6 bases, with 8 bases between. The CDR3 spans 12 residues.

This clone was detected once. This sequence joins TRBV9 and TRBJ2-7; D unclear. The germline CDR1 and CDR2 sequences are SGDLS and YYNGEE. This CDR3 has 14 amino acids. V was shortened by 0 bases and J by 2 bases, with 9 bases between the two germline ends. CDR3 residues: CASSVGPGPYEQYF. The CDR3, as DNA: TGTGCCAGCAGCGTAGGGCCCGGCCCCTACGAGCAGTACTTC.

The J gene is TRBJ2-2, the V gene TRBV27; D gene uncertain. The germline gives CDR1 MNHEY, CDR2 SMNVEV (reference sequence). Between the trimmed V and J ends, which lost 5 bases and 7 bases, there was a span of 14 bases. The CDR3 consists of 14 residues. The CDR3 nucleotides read TGTGCCAGCAGTGGATTAAGCCCGAGCGGGGAGCTGTTTTTT. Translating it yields CASSGLSPSGELFF.

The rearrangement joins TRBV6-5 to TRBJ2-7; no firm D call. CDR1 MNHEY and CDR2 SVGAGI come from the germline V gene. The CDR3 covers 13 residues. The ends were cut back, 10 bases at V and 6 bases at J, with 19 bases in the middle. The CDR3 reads CATHRALDGEQYF. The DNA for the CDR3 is TGTGCCACCCACCGGGCCCTTGACGGCGAGCAGTACTTC.

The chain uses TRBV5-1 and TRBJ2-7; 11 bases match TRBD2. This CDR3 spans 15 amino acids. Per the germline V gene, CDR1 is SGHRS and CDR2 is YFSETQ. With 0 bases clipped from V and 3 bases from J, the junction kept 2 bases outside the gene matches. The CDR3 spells CASSLGGTSGYEQYF. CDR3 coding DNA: TGCGCCAGCAGCTTGGGAGGGACTAGCGGCTACGAGCAGTACTTC.

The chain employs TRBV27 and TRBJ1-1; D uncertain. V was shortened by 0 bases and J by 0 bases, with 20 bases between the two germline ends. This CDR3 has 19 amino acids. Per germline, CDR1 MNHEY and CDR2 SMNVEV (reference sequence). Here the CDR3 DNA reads TGTGCCAGCAGTTTATCCCCTGTGTTCCAGGTCAGCATGAACACTGAAGCTTTCTTT. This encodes CASSLSPVFQVSMNTEAFF.

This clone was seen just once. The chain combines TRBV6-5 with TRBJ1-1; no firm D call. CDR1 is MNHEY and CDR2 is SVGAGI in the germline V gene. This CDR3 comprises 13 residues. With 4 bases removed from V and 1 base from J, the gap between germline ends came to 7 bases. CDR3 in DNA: TGTGCCAGCAGTTCGGCCGGGAACACTGAAGCTTTCTTT. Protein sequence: CASSSAGNTEAFF.

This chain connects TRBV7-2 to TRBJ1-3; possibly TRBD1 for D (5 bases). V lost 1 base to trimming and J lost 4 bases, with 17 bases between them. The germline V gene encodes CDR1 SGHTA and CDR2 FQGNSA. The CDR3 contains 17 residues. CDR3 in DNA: TGTGCCAGCAGCTTAGTGGCGGGTCAGGGCTCGGGAAACACCATATATTTT. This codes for CASSLVAGQGSGNTIYF.

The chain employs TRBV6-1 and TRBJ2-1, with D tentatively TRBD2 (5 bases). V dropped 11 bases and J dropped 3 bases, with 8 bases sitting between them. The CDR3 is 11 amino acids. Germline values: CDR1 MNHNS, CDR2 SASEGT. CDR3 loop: CAGGRYNEQFF. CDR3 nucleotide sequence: TGTGCCGGAGGCCGCTACAATGAGCAGTTCTTC.

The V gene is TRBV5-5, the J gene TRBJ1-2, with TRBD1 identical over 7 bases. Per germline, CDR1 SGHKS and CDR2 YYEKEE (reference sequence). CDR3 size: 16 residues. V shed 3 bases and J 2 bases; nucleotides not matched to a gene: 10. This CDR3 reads CASSSEMDRPNYGYTF. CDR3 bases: TGTGCCAGCAGCTCGGAAATGGACAGGCCGAACTATGGCTACACCTTC.

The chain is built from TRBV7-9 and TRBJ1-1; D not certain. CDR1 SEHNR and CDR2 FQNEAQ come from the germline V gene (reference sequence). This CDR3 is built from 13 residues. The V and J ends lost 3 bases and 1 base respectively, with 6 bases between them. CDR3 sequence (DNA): TGTGCCAGCAGCTTCCAAGAGAACACTGAAGCTTTCTTT. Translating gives CASSFQENTEAFF.

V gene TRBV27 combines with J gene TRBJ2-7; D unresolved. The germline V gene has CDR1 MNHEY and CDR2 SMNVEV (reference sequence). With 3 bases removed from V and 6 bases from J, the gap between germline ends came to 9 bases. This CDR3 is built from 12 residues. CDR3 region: CASSFPDAEQYF. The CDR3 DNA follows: TGTGCCAGCAGTTTCCCGGACGCCGAGCAGTACTTC.

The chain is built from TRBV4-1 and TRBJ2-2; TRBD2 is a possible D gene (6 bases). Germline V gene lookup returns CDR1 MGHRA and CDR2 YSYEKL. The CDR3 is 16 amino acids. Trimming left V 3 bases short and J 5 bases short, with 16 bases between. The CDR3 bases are TGCGCCAGCAGCCAGGGACTCCTCCGAGGAACCGGGGAGCTGTTTTTT. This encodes CASSQGLLRGTGELFF.